Listed here is a single TCR beta chain. The antigen remains unidentified. The data belong to a study of T cells in narcolepsy. From germline, CDR1 is LNHDA and CDR2 SQIVND (reference sequence). The V and J ends lost 3 bases and 0 bases respectively, with 12 bases between them. The CDR3 runs to 16 residues. Using immunoSEQ multiplex PCR, the repertoire was profiled, and TCRdb retains in-frame clones only, with some absent. The sample includes approximately 35,000 clones, approximately 86% seen only once; the top ten take around 0.9%. Study findings and constraints: In some patient and control memory CD4+ samples, autoreactive clones were absent. HCRT-specific and TRIB2-specific autoreactive clonotypes appeared among same-patient CSF and blood CD4+ clonotypes.

The receptor's source is a human donor with narcolepsy. The chain carries TRBV19 and TRBJ1-3, with TRBD1 as a possible D gene (5 bases). The specimen sequenced was CD45RA- memory CD4+ T cells from PBMCs. The CDR3 DNA is TGTGCCAGTAGTATCCGGGGGGTGTCCTCTGGAAACACCATATATTTT. This encodes CASSIRGVSSGNTIYF.